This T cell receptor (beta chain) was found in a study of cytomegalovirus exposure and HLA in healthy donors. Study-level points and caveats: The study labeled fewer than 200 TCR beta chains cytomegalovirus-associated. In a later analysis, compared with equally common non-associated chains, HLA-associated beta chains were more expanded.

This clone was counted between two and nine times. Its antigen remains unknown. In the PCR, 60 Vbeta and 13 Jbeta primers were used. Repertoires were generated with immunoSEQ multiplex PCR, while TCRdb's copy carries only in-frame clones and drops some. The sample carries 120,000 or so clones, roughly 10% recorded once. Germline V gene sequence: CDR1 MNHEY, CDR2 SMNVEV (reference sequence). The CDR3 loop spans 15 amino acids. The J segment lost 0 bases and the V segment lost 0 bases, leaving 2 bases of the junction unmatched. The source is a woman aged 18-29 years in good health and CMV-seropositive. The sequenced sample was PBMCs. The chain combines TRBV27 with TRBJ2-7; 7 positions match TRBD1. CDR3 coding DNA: TGTGCCAGCAGTTTATCTAGGGGGCCCTCCTACGAGCAGTACTTC. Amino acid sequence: CASSLSRGPSYEQYF.